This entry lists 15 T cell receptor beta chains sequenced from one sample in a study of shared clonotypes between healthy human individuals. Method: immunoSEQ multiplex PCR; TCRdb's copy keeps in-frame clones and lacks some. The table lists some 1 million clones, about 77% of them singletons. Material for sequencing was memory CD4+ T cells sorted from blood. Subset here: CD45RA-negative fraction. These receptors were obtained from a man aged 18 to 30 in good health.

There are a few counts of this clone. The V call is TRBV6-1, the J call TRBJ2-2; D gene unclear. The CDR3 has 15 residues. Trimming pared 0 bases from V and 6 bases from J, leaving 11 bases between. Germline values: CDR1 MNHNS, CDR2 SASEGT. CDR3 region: CASSEALWPPGELFF. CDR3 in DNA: TGTGCCAGCAGTGAAGCGCTATGGCCGCCCGGGGAGCTGTTTTTT.

CDR3 sequence (DNA): TGCGCCAGCAAAGGGACAGAGCAAGAGACCCAGTACTTC. Protein sequence: CASKGTEQETQYF. The rearrangement links TRBV5-1 to TRBJ2-5; 7 bases are a match to TRBD1. This CDR3 has 13 residues. In germline, CDR1 is SGHRS, CDR2 YFSETQ. Trimming at V came to 6 bases and at J to 2 bases, leaving 4 bases not matched to a gene.

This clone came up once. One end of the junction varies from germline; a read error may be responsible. CDR3 sequence: CASSPDRSFEAFF. DNA for the CDR3: TGTGCTAGCAGTCCGGACAGATCTTTTGAAGCTTTCTTT. The chain combines TRBV7-7 with TRBJ1-1, with a possible D match to TRBD1 (6 bases). CDR3 size: 13 residues. Germline loops: CDR1 SSHAT, CDR2 FNYEAQ (reference sequence).

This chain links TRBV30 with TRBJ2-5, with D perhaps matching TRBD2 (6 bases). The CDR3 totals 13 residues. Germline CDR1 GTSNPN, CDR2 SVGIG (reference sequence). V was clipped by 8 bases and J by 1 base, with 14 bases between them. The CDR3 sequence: CAQESSAQETQYF. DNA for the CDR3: TGTGCCCAAGAATCTAGCGCCCAAGAGACCCAGTACTTC. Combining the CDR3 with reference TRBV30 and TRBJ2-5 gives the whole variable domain SQTIHQWPATLVQPVGSPLSLECTVEGTSNPNLYWYRQAAGRGLQLLFYSVGIGQISSEVPQNLSASRPQDRQFILSSKKLLLSDSGFYLCAQESSAQETQYFGPGTRLLVL.

The CDR3, as DNA: TGTGCCAGCAGCTTATCCGGCGCCGGGGAGCTGTTTTTT. This translates into CASSLSGAGELFF. The V and J genes are TRBV5-4 and TRBJ2-2; D remains unclear. This CDR3 region has 13 residues. Germline lookup yields CDR1 SGHNT and CDR2 YYREEE (reference sequence). V lost 2 bases and J lost 6, with 8 bases in between.

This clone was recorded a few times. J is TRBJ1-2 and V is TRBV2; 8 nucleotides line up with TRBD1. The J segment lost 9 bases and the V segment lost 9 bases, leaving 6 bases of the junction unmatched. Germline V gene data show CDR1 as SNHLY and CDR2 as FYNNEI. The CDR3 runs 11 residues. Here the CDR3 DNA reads TGTGCCAGGCGGGACAGGCTAAGCTACACCTTC. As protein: CARRDRLSYTF.

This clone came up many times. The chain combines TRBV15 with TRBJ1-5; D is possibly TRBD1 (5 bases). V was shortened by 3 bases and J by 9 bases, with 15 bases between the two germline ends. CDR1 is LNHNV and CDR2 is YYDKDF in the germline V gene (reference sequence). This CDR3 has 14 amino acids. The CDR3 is CATSRPDKKAPQHF. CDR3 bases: TGTGCCACCAGCAGGCCGGACAAGAAGGCGCCCCAGCATTTT.

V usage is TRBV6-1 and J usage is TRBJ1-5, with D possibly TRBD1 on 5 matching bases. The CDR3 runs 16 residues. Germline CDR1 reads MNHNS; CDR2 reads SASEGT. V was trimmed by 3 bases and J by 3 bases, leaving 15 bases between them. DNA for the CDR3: TGTGCCAGCAGTGACCTAAGGCGGGGGTTCAATCAGCCCCAGCATTTT. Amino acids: CASSDLRRGFNQPQHF.

Here the CDR3 reads CASSLDSGGFTDTQYF. For the CDR3, the DNA is TGTGCCAGCAGCTTGGATAGCGGAGGGTTCACAGATACGCAGTATTTT. V usage is TRBV11-2 and J usage is TRBJ2-3; TRBD2 is a possible D gene (6 bases). V shed 3 bases and J shed 2 bases, with 15 bases lying between them. Germline CDR1 and CDR2: SGHAT and FQNNGV. This CDR3 region has 16 residues.

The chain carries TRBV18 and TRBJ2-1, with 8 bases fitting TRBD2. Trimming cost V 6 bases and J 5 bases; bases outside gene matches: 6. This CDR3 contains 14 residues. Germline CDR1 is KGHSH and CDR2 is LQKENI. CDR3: CASSTGSGNNEQFF. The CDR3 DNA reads TGTGCCAGCTCCACGGGTAGCGGGAACAATGAGCAGTTCTTC.

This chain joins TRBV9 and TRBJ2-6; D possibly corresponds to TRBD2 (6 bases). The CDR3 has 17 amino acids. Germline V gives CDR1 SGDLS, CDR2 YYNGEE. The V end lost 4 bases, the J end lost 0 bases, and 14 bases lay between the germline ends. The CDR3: CASSPVEGRSGANVLTF. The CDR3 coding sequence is TGTGCCAGCAGCCCGGTGGAGGGCCGCTCTGGGGCCAACGTCCTGACTTTC.

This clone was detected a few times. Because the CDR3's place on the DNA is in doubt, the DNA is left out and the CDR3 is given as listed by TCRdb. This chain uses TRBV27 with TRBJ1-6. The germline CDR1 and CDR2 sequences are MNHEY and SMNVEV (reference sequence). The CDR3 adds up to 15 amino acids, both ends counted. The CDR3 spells CASSSSEADNSPLHF.

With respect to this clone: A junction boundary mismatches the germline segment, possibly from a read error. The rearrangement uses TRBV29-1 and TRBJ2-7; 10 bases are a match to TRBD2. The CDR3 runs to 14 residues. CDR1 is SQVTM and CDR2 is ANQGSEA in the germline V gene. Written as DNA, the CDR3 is TGCAGCGTGGGAAGCGGGAGGGCCTCCAACGAGCAGTACTTC. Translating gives CSVGSGRASNEQYF.

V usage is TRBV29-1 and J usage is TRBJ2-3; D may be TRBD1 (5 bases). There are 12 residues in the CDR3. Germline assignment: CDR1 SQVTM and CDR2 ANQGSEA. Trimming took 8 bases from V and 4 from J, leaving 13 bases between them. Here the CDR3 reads CSIQGGPDTQYF. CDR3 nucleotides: TGCAGCATCCAGGGTGGGCCAGATACGCAGTATTTT.

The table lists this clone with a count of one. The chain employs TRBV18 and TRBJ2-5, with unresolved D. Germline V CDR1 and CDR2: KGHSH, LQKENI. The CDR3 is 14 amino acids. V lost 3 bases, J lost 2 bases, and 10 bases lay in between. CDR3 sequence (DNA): TGTGCCAGCTCACCGCTAGGTGCTCAAGAGACCCAGTACTTC. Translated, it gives CASSPLGAQETQYF.